This entry is about one TCR beta chain. These data are taken from a study of OX40 agonist ivuxolimab in advanced cancers. Profiling relied on immunoSEQ multiplex PCR, and the TCRdb table lists in-frame clones only, not all of them. The top ten clones hold approximately 0.8% of a sample with approximately 76,000 clones, approximately 91% of them seen once. This clonotype was obtained from an adult with an advanced solid tumor such as melanoma, head and neck, liver or kidney cancer. The sequenced sample was CD4+ or CD8+ T cells sorted from blood, obtained in a trial of the OX40 agonist ivuxolimab.

The DNA for the CDR3 is TGCGCCAGCAGCTTGGCGGGCAGGGCGGGTCAGCCCCAGCATTTT. Translation gives CASSLAGRAGQPQHF. The rearrangement joins TRBV5-1 to TRBJ1-5; D is possibly TRBD1 (5 bases). Per germline, CDR1 SGHRS and CDR2 YFSETQ. Trimming removed 0 bases from V and 6 bases from J, with 13 bases in between. CDR3 length equals 15 residues.